This entry features one T cell receptor (beta chain) sequence. This specimen belongs to a study of OX40 agonist ivuxolimab in advanced cancers. CDR3 size: 17 residues. With 3 bases clipped from V and 1 base from J, the junction kept 12 bases outside the gene matches. Germline CDR1 and CDR2: SGDLS and YYNGEE. The assay was immunoSEQ multiplex PCR, and TCRdb's table has in-frame clones only and misses some. The data contain about 48,000 clones, around 86% of them seen just once; the ten biggest clones take up approximately 2%. This chain links TRBV9 with TRBJ2-5; 7 bases match TRBD1. This clonotype was obtained from an adult with an advanced solid tumor such as melanoma, head and neck, liver or kidney cancer. The material was CD4+ or CD8+ T cells sorted from blood, obtained in a trial of the OX40 agonist ivuxolimab. CDR3 residues: CASSAHPIRQGQETQYF. CDR3 in DNA: TGTGCCAGCAGCGCCCACCCAATTCGACAGGGCCAAGAGACCCAGTACTTC.